Below, one T cell receptor (beta chain) is given with its context. CDR1 and CDR2 (germline): MNHEY, SMNVEV (reference sequence). Trimming took off 7 bases at V and 0 bases at J, with 13 bases between the two ends. This CDR3 is 14 amino acids long. Sequencing used immunoSEQ v3. Clones were read by immunoSEQ multiplex PCR, and TCRdb kept only the in-frame ones, dropping some. The sample lists fewer than 25,000 clones, around 70% seen once, with roughly 1.9% in the top ten. The record originates from a study of TIL therapy for anti-PD-1-resistant metastatic lung cancer. The time point: pre-treatment sample, taken before nivolumab and TIL therapy. Patients were adults with stage 4 NSCLC.

The chain employs TRBV27 and TRBJ2-7, with D maybe TRBD2 (6 bases). The material sequenced was blood, taken at baseline. This TCR was recovered from a person between 25 and 80 years old with non-small cell lung cancer. CDR3 in amino acids: CASTLSGTSYEQYF. The CDR3 bases are TGTGCCAGCACCCTTAGCGGTACCTCCTACGAGCAGTACTTC.